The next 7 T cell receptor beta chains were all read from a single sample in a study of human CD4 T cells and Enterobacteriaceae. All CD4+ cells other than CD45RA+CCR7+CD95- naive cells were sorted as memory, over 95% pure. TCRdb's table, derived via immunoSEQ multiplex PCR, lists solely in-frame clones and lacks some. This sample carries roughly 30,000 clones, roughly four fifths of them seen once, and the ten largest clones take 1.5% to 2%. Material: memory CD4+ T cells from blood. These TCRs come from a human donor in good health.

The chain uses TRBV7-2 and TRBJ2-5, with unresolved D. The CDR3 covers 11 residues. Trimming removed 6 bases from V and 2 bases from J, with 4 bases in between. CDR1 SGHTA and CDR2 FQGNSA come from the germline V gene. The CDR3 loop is CASSRQETQYF. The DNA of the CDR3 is TGTGCCAGCAGTAGACAAGAGACCCAGTACTTC. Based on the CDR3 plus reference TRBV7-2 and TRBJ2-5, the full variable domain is GAGVSQSPSNKVTEKGKDVELRCDPISGHTALYWYRQSLGQGLEFLIYFQGNSAPDKSGLPSDRFSAERTGGSVSTLTIQRTQQEDSAVYLCASSRQETQYFGPGTRLLVL.

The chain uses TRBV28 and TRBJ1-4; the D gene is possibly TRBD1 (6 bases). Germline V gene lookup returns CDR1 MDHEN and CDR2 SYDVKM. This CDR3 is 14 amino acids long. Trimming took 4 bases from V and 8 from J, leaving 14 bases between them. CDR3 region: CASSSGTLVEKLFF. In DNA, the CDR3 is TGTGCCAGCAGTTCCGGGACACTGGTGGAAAAACTGTTTTTT.

The CDR3 protein is CASSPMGTANYNEQFF. In DNA form, the CDR3 reads TGTGCCAGCAGCCCCATGGGGACAGCTAATTACAATGAGCAGTTCTTC. The chain is built from TRBV5-4 and TRBJ2-1, with 7 nucleotides matching TRBD1. This CDR3 has 16 residues. Germline V gene data show CDR1 as SGHNT and CDR2 as YYREEE (reference sequence). V shed 4 bases, J shed 4 bases, and the junction held 11 bases outside the gene matches.

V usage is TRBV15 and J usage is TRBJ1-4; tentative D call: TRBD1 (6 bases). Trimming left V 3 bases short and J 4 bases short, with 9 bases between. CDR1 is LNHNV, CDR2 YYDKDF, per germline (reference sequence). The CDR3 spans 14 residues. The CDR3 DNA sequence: TGTGCCACCAGCAGTGGACAGTATAATGAAAAACTGTTTTTT. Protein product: CATSSGQYNEKLFF.

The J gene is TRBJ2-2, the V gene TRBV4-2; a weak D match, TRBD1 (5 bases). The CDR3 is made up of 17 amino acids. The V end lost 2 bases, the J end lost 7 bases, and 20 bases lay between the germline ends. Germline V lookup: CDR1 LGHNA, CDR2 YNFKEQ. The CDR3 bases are TGTGCCAGCAGCCAAATTCGTCAGGGTGATGTTGTCGGGGAGCTGTTTTTT. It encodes CASSQIRQGDVVGELFF.

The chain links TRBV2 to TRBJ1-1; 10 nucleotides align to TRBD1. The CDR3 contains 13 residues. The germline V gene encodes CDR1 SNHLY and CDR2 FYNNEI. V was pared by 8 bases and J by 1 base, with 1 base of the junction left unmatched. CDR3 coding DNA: TGTGCCAGCCGACAGGGGGCGAACACTGAAGCTTTCTTT. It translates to CASRQGANTEAFF. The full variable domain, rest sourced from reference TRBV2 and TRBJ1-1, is EPEVTQTPSHQVTQMGQEVILRCVPISNHLYFYWYRQILGQKVEFLVSFYNNEISEKSEIFDDQFSVERPDGSNFTLKIRSTKLEDSAMYFCASRQGANTEAFFGQGTRLTVV.

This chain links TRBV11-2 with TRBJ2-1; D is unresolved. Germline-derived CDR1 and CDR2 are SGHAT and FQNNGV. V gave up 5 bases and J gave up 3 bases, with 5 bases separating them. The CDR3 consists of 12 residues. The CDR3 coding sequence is TGTGCCAGCAGCCGACTCTACAATGAGCAGTTCTTC. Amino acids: CASSRLYNEQFF.